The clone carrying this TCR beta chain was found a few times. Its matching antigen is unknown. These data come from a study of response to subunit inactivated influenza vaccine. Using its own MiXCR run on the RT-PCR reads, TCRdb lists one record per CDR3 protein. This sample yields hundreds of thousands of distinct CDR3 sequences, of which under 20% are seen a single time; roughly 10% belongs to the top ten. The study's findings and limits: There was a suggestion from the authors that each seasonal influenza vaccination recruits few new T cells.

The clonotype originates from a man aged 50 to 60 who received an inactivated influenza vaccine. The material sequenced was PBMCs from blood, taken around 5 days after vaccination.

The CDR3 sequence is CASSLESWNTEAFF. CDR3 coding DNA: TGTGCCAGCAGCTTGGAATCTTGGAACACTGAAGCTTTCTTT. J is TRBJ1-1 and V is TRBV5-5; D is ambiguous. The V end was cut by 0 bases, the J end by 1 base, with 7 bases between. Germline CDR1 is SGHKS and CDR2 is YYEKEE (reference sequence). The CDR3 runs to 14 residues.